Listed here are 3 T cell receptor beta chains from one sample, sequenced in a study of tumor and adjacent non-tumor tissue in lung cancer (dated by TCRdb to the late 2010s). The protocol used for the library was multiplex PCR. Sequencing instrument: Illumina HiSeq 2500. Following protocols modified from ARM-PCR, the researchers constructed TCRbeta libraries through three rounds of nested PCR with primers (Table S4). TCRdb's own reprocessing of the public reads used fastp at Q25 and MiXCR and kept productive beta chains. Each CDR3 protein appears once, grouped with its most common genes and DNA. A total of around 86,000 distinct CDR3 sequences appear in this sample, 72% of them only once. The ten largest clones take up approximately 10% of the sample. RNA was extracted from bulk unsorted tissue and checked for quality with a NanoDrop ND-1000 and an Agilent 2100. Sequences were obtained from lung tumor tissue. Receptors were obtained from a woman between 35 and 50 years old with non-small cell lung cancer.

In the case of this clonotype: A read error may account for a junction end that differs from germline. V usage is TRBV10-2 and J usage is TRBJ2-3; 7 bases are shared with TRBD2. CDR1 WSHSY and CDR2 SAAADI come from the germline V gene. The CDR3 length is 17 residues. The DNA for the CDR3 is TGCGCCAGCTGTGAAGGAACGCTGGCGGGGAGGGCAGATACGCAGTATTTT. Protein: CASCEGTLAGRADTQYF.

This clonotype has only a few counts. The chain employs TRBV11-2 and TRBJ2-3; TRBD2 matches at 10 bases. CDR1 and CDR2 (germline): SGHAT, FQNNGV. This CDR3 is 16 amino acids long. The J segment lost 11 bases and the V segment lost 6 bases, leaving 17 bases of the junction unmatched. CDR3 sequence reads: CASRPSIAGGTNMQYF. In DNA, the CDR3 is TGTGCCAGCAGGCCTTCTATAGCGGGGGGCACAAATATGCAGTATTTT.

Comment on this clonotype: The conserved final phenylalanine or tryptophan is absent from the CDR3, which likely points to a read error. The rearrangement uses TRBV14 and TRBJ2-1; 8 bases are a match to TRBD1. The V segment lost 6 bases and the J segment 0 bases; nucleotides outside the gene matches: 10. This CDR3 spans 17 amino acids. Per the germline V gene, CDR1 is SGHDN and CDR2 is FVKESK. CDR3 sequence (DNA): TGTGCCAGCAGTCGCCCCGGACAGGGAGCCTCCTACAATGAGCAGTTCCTC. It is translated as CASSRPGQGASYNEQFL.